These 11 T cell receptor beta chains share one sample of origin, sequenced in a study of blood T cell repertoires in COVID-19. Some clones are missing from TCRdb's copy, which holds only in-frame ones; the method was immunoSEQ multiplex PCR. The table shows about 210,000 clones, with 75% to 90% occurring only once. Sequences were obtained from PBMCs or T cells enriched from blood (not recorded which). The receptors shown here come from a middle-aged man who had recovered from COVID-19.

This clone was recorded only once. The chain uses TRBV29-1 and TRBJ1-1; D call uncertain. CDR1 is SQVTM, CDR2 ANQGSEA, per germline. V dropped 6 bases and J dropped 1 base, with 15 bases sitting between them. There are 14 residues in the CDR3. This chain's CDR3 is CSVLKQKTNTEAFF. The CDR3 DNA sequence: TGCAGCGTCCTGAAACAGAAAACGAACACTGAAGCTTTCTTT. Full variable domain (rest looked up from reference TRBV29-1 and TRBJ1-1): SAVISQKPSRDICQRGTSLTIQCQVDSQVTMMFWYRQQPGQSLTLIATANQGSEATYESGFVIDKFPISRPNLTFSTLTVSNMSPEDSSIYLCSVLKQKTNTEAFFGQGTRLTVV.

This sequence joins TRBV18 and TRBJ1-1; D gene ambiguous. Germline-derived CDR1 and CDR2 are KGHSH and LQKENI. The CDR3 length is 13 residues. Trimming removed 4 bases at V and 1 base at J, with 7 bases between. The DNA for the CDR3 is TGTGCCAGCTCACTCGGGGAGAACACTGAAGCTTTCTTT. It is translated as CASSLGENTEAFF.

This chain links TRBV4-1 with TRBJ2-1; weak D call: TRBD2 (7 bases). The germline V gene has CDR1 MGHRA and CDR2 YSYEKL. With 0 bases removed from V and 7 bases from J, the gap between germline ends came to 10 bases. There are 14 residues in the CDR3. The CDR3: CASSQDAGANEQFF. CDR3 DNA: TGCGCCAGCAGCCAAGATGCGGGGGCAAATGAGCAGTTCTTC.

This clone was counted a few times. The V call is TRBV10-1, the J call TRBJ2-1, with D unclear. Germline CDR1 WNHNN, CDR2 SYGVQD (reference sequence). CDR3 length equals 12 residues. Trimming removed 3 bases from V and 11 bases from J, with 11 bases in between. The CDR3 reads CASSDNSLKQFF. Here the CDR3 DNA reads TGCGCCAGCAGTGACAACTCACTTAAGCAGTTCTTC.

In DNA form, the CDR3 reads TGTGCCAGCAGCTTCCCCCGGGACACAGCTTTCTTT. Translating it yields CASSFPRDTAFF. The chain is built from TRBV7-9 and TRBJ1-1; possibly TRBD1 for D (6 bases). V lost 3 bases to trimming and J lost 10 bases, with 12 bases between them. CDR1 is SEHNR, CDR2 FQNEAQ, per germline (reference sequence). This CDR3 contains 12 residues.

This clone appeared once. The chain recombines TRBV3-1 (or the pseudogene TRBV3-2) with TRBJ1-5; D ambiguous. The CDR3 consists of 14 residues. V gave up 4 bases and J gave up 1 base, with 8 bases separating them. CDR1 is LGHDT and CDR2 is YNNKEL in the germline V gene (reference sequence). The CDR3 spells CASSRTMSNQPQHF. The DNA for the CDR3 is TGTGCCAGCAGCCGCACAATGAGCAATCAGCCCCAGCATTTT.

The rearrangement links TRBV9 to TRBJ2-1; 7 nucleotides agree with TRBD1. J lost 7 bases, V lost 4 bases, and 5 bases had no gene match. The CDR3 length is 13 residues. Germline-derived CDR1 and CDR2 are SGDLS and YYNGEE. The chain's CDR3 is CASSTGTENEQFF. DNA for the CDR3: TGTGCCAGCAGCACAGGGACAGAGAATGAGCAGTTCTTC.

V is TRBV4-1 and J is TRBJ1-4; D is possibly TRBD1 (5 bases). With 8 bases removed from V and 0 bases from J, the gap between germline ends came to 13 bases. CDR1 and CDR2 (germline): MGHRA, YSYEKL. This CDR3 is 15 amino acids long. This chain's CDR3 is CASLWQGPTNEKLFF. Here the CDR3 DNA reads TGCGCCAGCCTCTGGCAGGGCCCAACTAATGAAAAACTGTTTTTT.

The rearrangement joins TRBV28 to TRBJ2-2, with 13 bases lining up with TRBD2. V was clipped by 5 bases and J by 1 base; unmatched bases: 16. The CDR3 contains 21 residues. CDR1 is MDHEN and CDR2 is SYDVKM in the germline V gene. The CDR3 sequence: CASSIPFRGLAGAKNTGELFF. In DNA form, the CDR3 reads TGTGCCAGCAGTATACCCTTCCGAGGACTAGCGGGGGCTAAGAACACCGGGGAGCTGTTTTTT.

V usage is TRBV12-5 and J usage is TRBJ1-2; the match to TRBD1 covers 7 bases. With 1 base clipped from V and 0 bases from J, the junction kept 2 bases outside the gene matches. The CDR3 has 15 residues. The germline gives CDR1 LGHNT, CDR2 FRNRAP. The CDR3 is CASGLGDRPNYGYTF. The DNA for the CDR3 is TGTGCTAGTGGTTTGGGGGACAGACCTAACTATGGCTACACCTTC.

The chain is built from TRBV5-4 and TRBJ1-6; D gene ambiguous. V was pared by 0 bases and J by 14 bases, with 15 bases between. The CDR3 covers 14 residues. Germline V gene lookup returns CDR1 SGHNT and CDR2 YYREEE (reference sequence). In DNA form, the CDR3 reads TGTGCCAGCAGCTTGGGAGACCTCCGGGGAGCCCTCCACTTT. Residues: CASSLGDLRGALHF.